This entry concerns a single T cell receptor (beta chain). V was clipped by 5 bases and J by 7 bases; unmatched bases: 3. CDR3 length equals 11 residues. Germline assignment: CDR1 DFQATT and CDR2 SNEGSKA (reference sequence). The sample belongs to a study of blood T cell repertoires in COVID-19. Study context: COVID-19 samples, acute and convalescent, were from the United States, Italy and Spain. Sources were T cells, B-cell-depleted T cells, or PBMCs; the material itself was cDNA or gDNA.

Authors' methods: Amplified reference gene primers provided the basis for estimating nucleated cell counts. TCRdb's copy holds only in-frame clones and misses some; the assay was immunoSEQ multiplex PCR. V and J calls and clone size follow that table, whereas D and trimming were derived from the DNA. This table holds about 64,000 clones, approximately 90% found once. The receptor was isolated from a human donor in a cohort sampled during active COVID-19. The V gene is TRBV20-1, the J gene TRBJ2-7, with 9 bases matching TRBD1. What was sequenced was peripheral blood. In nucleotides, the CDR3 is TGCAGTGCTGGGACAGGGTGGGAGCAGTACTTC. This encodes CSAGTGWEQYF.